This T cell receptor (beta chain) is from a study of CD8+ T cells in alopecia areata (dated 2018 in TCRdb). As for the study more broadly: Treated patients were enrolled in an open-label pilot trial of oral tofacitinib at 5 to 10 mg twice daily for moderate-to-severe alopecia areata. The RNA source kit depended on sample type: the PAXgene miRNA kit for fixed scalp, the miRNeasy kit for PBMCs, and the RNeasy kit for mouse skin. Tofacitinib-treated patients had biopsies at baseline and at 4 and 24 weeks of treatment, with a later scalp biopsy in several patients. Scalp tissue and sorted CD4+ and CD8+ peripheral blood T cells from patchy and totalis/universalis alopecia areata patients and from healthy controls were covered by human TCRbeta sequencing. Clonality in the scalp was compared among normal scalp (n=4), patchy alopecia areata scalp (n=8), and alopecia totalis/universalis scalp (n=8). Tofacitinib was given for 6 to 18 months, followed by 6 months of follow-up off drug to assess delayed response and recurrence. In both human patients and the C3H/HeJ mouse model, the study applied high-throughput TCRbeta sequencing to look at T cell clonal expansion in alopecia areata. The SALT score, which quantifies the percentage of affected scalp surface area, was used to measure disease severity in treated patients. TCRbeta CDR3 regions were amplified by immunoSEQ multiplex PCR using 35 Vbeta forward and 13 Jbeta reverse primers. Findings and caveats that apply to the study as a whole: Because the treated cohort was small and included a single nonresponder, larger studies are needed to assess links between baseline CD8+ expansion and response. Compared with mice, TCR sequences shared between patients were less clear, possibly partly because of HLA diversity across the patient population. Scalp clonality and the number of expanded CD8+ clones among the top 100 scalp clones were significantly decreased by tofacitinib. Compared with normal scalp, lesional scalp had higher clonality and more expanded CD8+ clones, particularly in alopecia totalis/universalis, a pattern that suggests antigenic drive. Scalp TCR repertoire analysis is complicated because resident alphabeta T cells in normal human skin are also sequenced, whereas mouse skin is dominated by gammadelta T cells. During tofacitinib treatment, many expanded lesional clones remained in scalp and blood, and this persistence may partly explain relapse after treatment is stopped.

The CDR1 and CDR2 encoded by the germline V gene (reference sequence) are MNHEY and SMNVEV. V loses 5 bases, J loses 5 bases, and the germline ends lie 12 bases apart. From its cysteine to its phenylalanine, the CDR3 spans 13 amino acids. Only CDR3 DNA remains: 39 bases, in frame from the first base. On this clone itself: Its antigen remains unidentified. Within one base of it there is no much larger clone, and no base qualities were kept.

What this sample's time point label stands for: about 4 weeks on oral tofacitinib. The treatment or condition label, as the study defines it: oral pan-JAK inhibitor, 5-10 mg twice daily. Lesional scalp punch biopsies and peripheral blood were obtained from alopecia areata patients. PBMCs were isolated by density centrifugation and stained for CD3, CD4 and CD8, and CD4+ and CD8+ T cells were sorted on a FACSAria. Library preparation was by the immunoSEQ multiplex PCR assay. For TCR sequencing, RNA was extracted from every sample and reverse transcribed into cDNA to serve as template. First-strand cDNA was synthesized using SuperScript III with a 2:1 mix of oligo-dT and random hexamers. A synthetic immune receptor repertoire was used to measure amplification bias, and any remaining bias was corrected computationally. The authors' pipeline ran thus. Raw reads were preprocessed to remove errors, and CDR3 was defined according to IMGT conventions as the region from the conserved cysteine to phenylalanine. Clonality was computed by normalizing Shannon entropy by log2 of the number of productive unique TCRs and subtracting the result from 1. Whether scalp clones were CD4 or CD8 was inferred by matching scalp TCRbeta sequences against CD4 and CD8 repertoires sorted from blood. TCRdb obtained this table from immuneACCESS and retained in-frame rearrangements with V and J assigned. These tables miss some clones; where compared with another copy, unresolved V genes account for less than half of the shortfall, and the remainder is unexplained. V and J calls and clone size follow that table, whereas D and trimming were derived from the DNA. The sample table lists about 210,000 clones, around three fifths of them with a count of one. The ten largest make up around 1.4% of the sample.

The specimen was CD4+ T cells sorted from blood, collected at week 4, from a patient treated with tofacitinib. Here the chain combines TRBV27 and TRBJ1-2; the best D guess is TRBD1, with 5 bases matching. This sequence was found in a human donor with alopecia areata. The base sequence is TGTGCCAGCAGTCCCAGGGACTCTTATGGCTACACCTTC. It translates to CASSPRDSYGYTF.